The clone carrying this T cell receptor beta chain occurred a few times. What it binds is unknown. A sample-barcoded 5' primer and a J-beta primer mix were used in a second PCR of about 7 to 12 cycles. One entry per CDR3 protein, called by TCRdb with MiXCR from the 5' RACE reads. The sample yields almost 800,000 distinct CDR3 sequences, roughly 64% seen once. The data belong to a study of blood T cells in healthy people across ages. Broader study findings: Long-lived and aged donors differed, with more naive CD4+ cells and higher diversity in the long-lived.

CDR3 length: 14 amino acids. CDR1 is MNHEY and CDR2 is SVGAGI in the germline V gene. The germline V and J ends were trimmed by 6 bases and 0 bases, with 9 bases remaining between them. Each donor had around 11 milliliters of peripheral blood drawn. The amount of total RNA extracted per sample was at least 6 micrograms. The sequencing input was blood. V gene TRBV6-5 combines with J gene TRBJ1-5; D possibly corresponds to TRBD1 (5 bases). The clonotype originates from a man younger than 40 in good health. The CDR3 reads CASSRRDSNQPQHF. Written as DNA, the CDR3 is TGTGCCAGCAGCCGCAGGGATAGCAATCAGCCCCAGCATTTT.